The entry that follows covers one TCR beta chain sequence. Profiling relied on immunoSEQ multiplex PCR, and the TCRdb table lists in-frame clones only, not all of them. The sample has roughly 71,000 clones; about nine tenths are singletons. Per germline, CDR1 LNHDA and CDR2 SQIVND (reference sequence). J was trimmed by 3 bases and V by 4 bases; bases with no gene match: 2. The CDR3 loop spans 13 amino acids. The record originates from a study of T cells after somatic rescue of genetic block. The receptor was isolated from a man aged 30 to 45. The sequenced sample consisted of peripheral blood mononuclear cells (PBMCs). The chain combines TRBV19 with TRBJ2-5; 7 bases match TRBD2. The CDR3: CASSTGREETQYF. For the CDR3, the DNA is TGTGCCAGTAGTACAGGGAGGGAAGAGACCCAGTACTTC.